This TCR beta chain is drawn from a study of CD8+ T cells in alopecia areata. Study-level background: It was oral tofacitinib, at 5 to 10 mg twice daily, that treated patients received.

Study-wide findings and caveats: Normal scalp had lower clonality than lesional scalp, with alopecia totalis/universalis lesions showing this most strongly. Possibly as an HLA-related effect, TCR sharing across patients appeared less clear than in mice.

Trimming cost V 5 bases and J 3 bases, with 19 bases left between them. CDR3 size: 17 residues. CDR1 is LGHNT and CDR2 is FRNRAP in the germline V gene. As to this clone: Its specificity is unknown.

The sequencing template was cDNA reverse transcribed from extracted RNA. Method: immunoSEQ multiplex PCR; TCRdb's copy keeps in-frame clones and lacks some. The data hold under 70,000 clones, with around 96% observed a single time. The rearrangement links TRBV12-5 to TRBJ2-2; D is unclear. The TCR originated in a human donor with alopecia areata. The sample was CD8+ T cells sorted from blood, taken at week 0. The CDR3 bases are TGTGCTAGTGGTCTCACTCTAGAGCCTGACTACACCGGGGAGCTGTTTTTT. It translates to CASGLTLEPDYTGELFF.